The clone carrying this T cell receptor (beta chain) was picked up a small number of times. This sample is drawn from a study of cytomegalovirus exposure and HLA in healthy donors. CDR1 and CDR2 (germline): KGHSY, FQNENV. This CDR3 spans 15 amino acids. The V gene lost 2 bases and the J gene lost 3 bases, with 14 bases spanning the gap. Here immunoSEQ multiplex PCR was the method, and the copy in TCRdb shows in-frame clones only, minus some. The sample carries hundreds of thousands of clones, approximately 83% recorded once. This clonotype was sampled from a woman aged 30 to 39 in good health and CMV-seropositive. The rearrangement uses TRBV16 and TRBJ2-7; D is possibly TRBD1 (6 bases). Sequenced sample: PBMCs. CDR3 sequence: CASSQTAGAVYEQYF. The CDR3 DNA is TGTGCCAGCAGCCAAACGGCAGGGGCTGTCTACGAGCAGTACTTC.